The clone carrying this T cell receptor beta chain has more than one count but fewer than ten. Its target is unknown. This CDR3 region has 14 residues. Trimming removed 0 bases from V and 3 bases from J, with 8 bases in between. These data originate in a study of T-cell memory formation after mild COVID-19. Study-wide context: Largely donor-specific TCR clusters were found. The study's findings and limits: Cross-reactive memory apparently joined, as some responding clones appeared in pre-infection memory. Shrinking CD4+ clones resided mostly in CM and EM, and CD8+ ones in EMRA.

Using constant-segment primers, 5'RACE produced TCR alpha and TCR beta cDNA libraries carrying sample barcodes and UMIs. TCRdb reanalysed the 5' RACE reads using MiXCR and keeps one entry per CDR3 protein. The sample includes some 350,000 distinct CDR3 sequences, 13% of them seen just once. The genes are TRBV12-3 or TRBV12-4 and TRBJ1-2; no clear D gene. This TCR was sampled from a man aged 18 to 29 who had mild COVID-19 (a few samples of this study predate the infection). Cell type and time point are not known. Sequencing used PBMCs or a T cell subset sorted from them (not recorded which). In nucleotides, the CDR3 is TGTGCCAGCAGTTTAGCGGGCAATGACTATGGCTACACCTTC. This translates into CASSLAGNDYGYTF.